The 27 T cell receptor beta chains below come from one sample, sequenced in a study of cytomegalovirus exposure and HLA in healthy donors. With 60 Vbeta and 13 Jbeta primers, the PCR was carried out. TCRdb's table, derived via immunoSEQ multiplex PCR, lists solely in-frame clones and lacks some. The data show under 130,000 clones, around 85% seen once. Sequenced sample: PBMCs. The receptors stem from a man aged 30-40 years in good health and CMV-seropositive.

The chain links TRBV5-8 to TRBJ1-5; TRBD1 is a possible D gene (6 bases). Per the germline V gene, CDR1 is SGHTS and CDR2 is YDEGEE. The CDR3 spans 16 residues. Trimming cost V 4 bases and J 2 bases, with 16 bases left between them. DNA of the CDR3: TGTGCCAGCAGCCACCCACCGGACAGACGCAATCAGCCCCAGCATTTT. It translates to CASSHPPDRRNQPQHF.

This rearrangement joins TRBV15 to TRBJ2-3, with no clear D. V was shortened by 1 base and J by 2 bases, with 4 bases between the two germline ends. CDR1 and CDR2 (germline): LNHNV, YYDKDF (reference sequence). The CDR3 has 13 residues. DNA for the CDR3: TGTGCCACCAGCAGAGCTTACACAGATACGCAGTATTTT. It yields the protein CATSRAYTDTQYF. Combining the CDR3 with reference TRBV15 and TRBJ2-3 gives the whole variable domain DAMVIQNPRYQVTQFGKPVTLSCSQTLNHNVMYWYQQKSSQAPKLLFHYYDKDFNNEADTPDNFQSRRPNTSFCFLDIRSPGLGDTAMYLCATSRAYTDTQYFGPGTRLTVL.

This rearrangement joins TRBV7-2 to TRBJ1-6; D possibly corresponds to TRBD1 (5 bases). Deletions cut 5 bases from V and 11 bases from J, with 16 bases between. CDR1 SGHTA and CDR2 FQGNSA come from the germline V gene. CDR3 length equals 14 residues. In nucleotides, the CDR3 is TGTGCCAGCAGCCACAGGTCTCCACCCCCACCCCTCCACTTT. This translates into CASSHRSPPPPLHF.

CDR3 bases: TGCGCCAGCAGCCAAGATGGGGGCAGGGCCGCAACTAATGAAAAACTGTTTTTT. This encodes CASSQDGGRAATNEKLFF. The chain carries TRBV4-3 and TRBJ1-4, with TRBD1 as a possible D gene (6 bases). The CDR3 totals 18 residues. Germline CDR1 LGHNA, CDR2 YSLEER. V was pared by 0 bases and J by 0 bases, with 14 bases between.

The gene calls are TRBV2 and TRBJ1-2; D possibly corresponds to TRBD1 (6 bases). The CDR3 has 13 residues. Per germline, CDR1 SNHLY and CDR2 FYNNEI. The ends were cut back, 4 bases at V and 10 bases at J, with 16 bases in the middle. This CDR3 is CASSVLQGTDYTF. The DNA for the CDR3 is TGTGCCAGCAGTGTGTTACAGGGCACGGACTACACCTTC.

This clone has just one count. This rearrangement joins TRBV6-5 to TRBJ2-3, with TRBD1 matching 9 bases. Germline V gene lookup returns CDR1 MNHEY and CDR2 SVGAGI. V lost 4 bases, J lost 9 bases, and 2 bases stayed unmatched. The CDR3 contains 12 residues. The CDR3 region has the DNA TGTGCCAGCAGTTGGGACAGGGAAACGCAGTATTTT. Its protein is CASSWDRETQYF.

This clone is judged medium-sized. The chain employs TRBV6-5 and TRBJ2-2; 7 bases agree with TRBD1. Germline V lookup: CDR1 MNHEY, CDR2 SVGAGI. Trimming took 6 bases from V and 2 from J; bases not matched to a gene: 6. This CDR3 is built from 15 residues. CDR3 sequence: CASRPGTDNTGELFF. In DNA form, the CDR3 reads TGTGCCAGCAGACCCGGGACAGACAACACCGGGGAGCTGTTTTTT.

This sequence joins TRBV5-1 and TRBJ1-2, with D possibly being TRBD1 (6 bases). Germline CDR1 and CDR2: SGHRS and YFSETQ. The CDR3 sequence is 13 residues long. V shed 0 bases and J shed 4 bases, with 7 bases lying between them. CDR3 sequence: CASSLETGYGYTF. In DNA form, the CDR3 reads TGCGCCAGCAGCTTGGAGACAGGCTATGGCTACACCTTC.

The genes are TRBV4-3 and TRBJ2-5; the match to TRBD2 covers 9 bases. The V gene's germline CDR1 is LGHNA and CDR2 YSLEER. The V and J ends lost 0 bases and 5 bases, in that order; junction bases with no gene match: 7. The CDR3 runs 16 residues. CDR3 residues: CASSQDGGGGSETQYF. The CDR3, as DNA: TGCGCCAGCAGCCAAGATGGCGGGGGGGGTAGCGAGACCCAGTACTTC.

The chain is built from TRBV20-1 and TRBJ1-1, with D unclear. The V gene's germline CDR1 is DFQATT and CDR2 SNEGSKA (reference sequence). This CDR3 region has 11 residues. Trimming stripped 0 bases from V and 5 bases from J, with 4 bases between. In nucleotides, the CDR3 is TGCAGTGCTAGAGATCGGACTGAAGCTTTCTTT. Protein: CSARDRTEAFF.

CDR3 region: CASSRQGPTGELFF. The CDR3 DNA reads TGTGCCAGCAGCCGACAGGGGCCCACCGGGGAGCTGTTTTTT. V usage is TRBV7-9 and J usage is TRBJ2-2, with 8 bases lining up with TRBD1. Germline V gene sequence: CDR1 SEHNR, CDR2 FQNEAQ (reference sequence). After removal of 5 bases from V and 4 bases from J, the junction contained 3 bases not matched to a gene. There are 14 residues in the CDR3.

The CDR3 DNA reads TGTGCCAGCAGTTCCGCCCGGGGCGGGGGCTACGAGCAGTACTTC. As protein: CASSSARGGGYEQYF. The chain combines TRBV27 with TRBJ2-7, with 7 bases lining up with TRBD2. The CDR3 spans 15 residues. V gave up 4 bases and J gave up 3 bases; unmatched junction bases: 9. CDR1 and CDR2 (germline): MNHEY, SMNVEV (reference sequence).

The chain combines TRBV2 with TRBJ2-7; 9 nucleotides agree with TRBD1. Unmatched junction bases numbered 8, after V lost 5 bases and J lost 3 bases. Germline-derived CDR1 and CDR2 are SNHLY and FYNNEI. This CDR3 spans 15 amino acids. The CDR3 DNA is TGTGCCAGCAGTCGCATACAGGGGGCGGACTACGAGCAGTACTTC. It specifies CASSRIQGADYEQYF. Full variable domain (rest looked up from reference TRBV2 and TRBJ2-7): EPEVTQTPSHQVTQMGQEVILRCVPISNHLYFYWYRQILGQKVEFLVSFYNNEISEKSEIFDDQFSVERPDGSNFTLKIRSTKLEDSAMYFCASSRIQGADYEQYFGPGTRLTVT.

V is TRBV5-4 and J is TRBJ1-2; D remains ambiguous. Germline V lookup: CDR1 SGHNT, CDR2 YYREEE (reference sequence). Trimming removed 0 bases from V and 7 bases from J, with 13 bases in between. The CDR3 is made up of 14 amino acids. The CDR3 nucleotides are TGTGCCAGCAGCTTGGGGGCAGGCGAAGGTGGCTACACCTTC. It translates to CASSLGAGEGGYTF.

The J gene is TRBJ2-2, the V gene TRBV21-1; no check of the table's D call, TRBD2, against the DNA was made. TRBV21-1 is marked as a pseudogene. The CDR3 runs 16 residues. CDR3 in amino acids: CASSRPGLAPTGELFF. CDR3 sequence (DNA): TGTGCCAGCAGCCGACCGGGACTAGCGCCCACCGGGGAGCTGTTTTTT.

The rearrangement joins TRBV4-1 to TRBJ2-7; D gene ambiguous. From germline, CDR1 is MGHRA and CDR2 YSYEKL. V was pared by 1 base and J by 11 bases, with 9 bases between. The CDR3 totals 11 residues. In nucleotides, the CDR3 is TGCGCCAGCAGCCAAGGGCGAGAGGAGTACTTC. Translating gives CASSQGREEYF.

The rearrangement links TRBV10-1 to TRBJ2-5; no clear D. The V end was cut by 3 bases, the J end by 7 bases, with 12 bases between. Germline CDR1 and CDR2: WNHNN and SYGVQD (reference sequence). The length of the CDR3 is 13 residues. The CDR3: CASSEVEVGTQYF. In nucleotides, the CDR3 is TGCGCCAGCAGTGAAGTCGAAGTCGGGACCCAGTACTTC.

This clone was recorded only once. The chain recombines TRBV5-6 with TRBJ2-7; 8 bases line up with TRBD1. The CDR3 runs to 15 residues. V dropped 2 bases and J dropped 1; count of bases not matched to a gene: 5. CDR1 is SGHDT, CDR2 YYEEEE, per germline. The CDR3 loop is CASSFQDRASYEQYF. DNA of the CDR3: TGTGCCAGCAGCTTCCAGGACAGGGCGTCCTACGAGCAGTACTTC.

The chain has TRBV5-4 and TRBJ1-1; TRBD1 is a possible D gene (5 bases). This CDR3 comprises 13 residues. With 6 bases removed from V and 1 base from J, the gap between germline ends came to 10 bases. CDR1 and CDR2 from the germline V gene are SGHNT and YYREEE (reference sequence). The CDR3 DNA sequence: TGTGCCAGCATGCGCGGGGGGAACACTGAAGCTTTCTTT. Its translation: CASMRGGNTEAFF.

With respect to this clone: A junction boundary mismatches the germline segment, possibly from a read error. In the same sample, other DNA sequences code for this CDR3. The chain links TRBV6-5 to TRBJ1-6; TRBD1 matches 7 bases. CDR1 and CDR2 from the germline V gene are MNHEY and SVGAGI. There are 13 residues in the CDR3. CDR3 sequence (DNA): TGTGCCAGCAGGGGGACAGATAATTCCCCCCTCCACTTT. Protein: CASRGTDNSPLHF.

The chain couples TRBV6-1 to TRBJ1-4; D is unclear. CDR3 size: 14 residues. CDR1 is MNHNS, CDR2 SASEGT, per germline. Trimming stripped 7 bases from V and 6 bases from J, with 15 bases between. DNA of the CDR3: TGTGCCAGCACCGTGACATATCAAGATGAAAAACTGTTTTTT. It translates to CASTVTYQDEKLFF.

The V call is TRBV10-2, the J call TRBJ2-7; a weak D match, TRBD2 (5 bases). Germline CDR1 WSHSY, CDR2 SAAADI. The CDR3 extends over 14 amino acids. V shed 0 bases and J shed 6 bases, with 12 bases lying between them. The CDR3 DNA sequence: TGCGCCAGCAGTGAGTCGAGGGCTAGCCGCGAGCAGTACTTC. Amino acid sequence: CASSESRASREQYF.

The genes are TRBV6-6 and TRBJ1-4; 10 bases agree with TRBD1. After removal of 4 bases from V and 4 bases from J, the junction contained 6 bases not matched to a gene. CDR1 MNHNY and CDR2 SVGAGI come from the germline V gene (reference sequence). The CDR3 contains 16 residues. CDR3 sequence (DNA): TGTGCCAGCAGTTTCCTGACAGGGGGCCGTAATGAAAAACTGTTTTTT. Its protein is CASSFLTGGRNEKLFF.

This chain uses TRBV5-1 with TRBJ2-5; possibly TRBD1 for D (7 bases). With 7 bases removed from V and 5 bases from J, the gap between germline ends came to 15 bases. The germline V gene has CDR1 SGHRS and CDR2 YFSETQ. The CDR3 extends over 13 amino acids. This CDR3 is CASQYRGGETQYF. CDR3 DNA sequence: TGCGCCAGCCAATACAGGGGAGGCGAGACCCAGTACTTC.

V gene TRBV18 combines with J gene TRBJ2-7; D possibly corresponds to TRBD1 (6 bases). The germline V gene has CDR1 KGHSH and CDR2 LQKENI. V lost 6 bases, J lost 8 bases, and 17 bases lay in between. The CDR3 is 13 amino acids. This CDR3 is CASSPTGWAQQYF. The CDR3 bases are TGTGCCAGCTCGCCAACAGGGTGGGCACAGCAGTACTTC.

The genes are TRBV6-4 and TRBJ1-1, with TRBD1 matching over 8 bases. In germline, CDR1 is MRHNA, CDR2 SNTAGT. Unmatched junction bases numbered 10, after V lost 5 bases and J lost 5 bases. The CDR3 totals 15 residues. As DNA, the CDR3 is TGTGCCAGCAGTCCCGGACAGGGAATTTTGACTGAAGCTTTCTTT. The encoded protein is CASSPGQGILTEAFF.

J is TRBJ1-1 and V is TRBV5-4; 9 bases are a match to TRBD1. There are 13 residues in the CDR3. The V gene's germline CDR1 is SGHNT and CDR2 YYREEE (reference sequence). The V and J ends lost 4 bases and 6 bases, in that order; junction bases with no gene match: 4. In nucleotides, the CDR3 is TGTGCCAGCAGCCCTGGGGACAGGGCTGAAGCTTTCTTT. This translates into CASSPGDRAEAFF.